The clone carrying this T cell receptor (beta chain) has a handful of counts. The antigen remains undetermined. This record comes from a study of T cells in Graves' hyperthyroidism and ophthalmopathy. General study points: Blood also contained most expanded thyroid clonotypes above 0.001.

RNA transcripts were the template for amplifying TCR beta CDR3 regions. Researchers ran a first-round RT-PCR on the TCR CDR3 using the HTBI primer set. MiXCR was run by TCRdb on the multiplex PCR reads, yielding one entry per CDR3 protein. The sample lists about 700,000 distinct CDR3 sequences; less than 45% were seen once. The germline CDR1 and CDR2 sequences are LNHDA and SQIVND (reference sequence). V dropped 5 bases and J dropped 4 bases, with 11 bases sitting between them. The CDR3 is 13 residues long. The gene calls are TRBV19 and TRBJ1-2; TRBD1 might be the D (6 bases). The TCR originated in an adult man with Graves' disease, either hyperthyroidism or ophthalmopathy (not recorded which). Material: peripheral blood or thyroid tissue (not recorded which). In nucleotides, the CDR3 is TGTGCCAGTAGTCATGACAGGCGCTATGGCTACACCTTC. Its protein product is CASSHDRRYGYTF.